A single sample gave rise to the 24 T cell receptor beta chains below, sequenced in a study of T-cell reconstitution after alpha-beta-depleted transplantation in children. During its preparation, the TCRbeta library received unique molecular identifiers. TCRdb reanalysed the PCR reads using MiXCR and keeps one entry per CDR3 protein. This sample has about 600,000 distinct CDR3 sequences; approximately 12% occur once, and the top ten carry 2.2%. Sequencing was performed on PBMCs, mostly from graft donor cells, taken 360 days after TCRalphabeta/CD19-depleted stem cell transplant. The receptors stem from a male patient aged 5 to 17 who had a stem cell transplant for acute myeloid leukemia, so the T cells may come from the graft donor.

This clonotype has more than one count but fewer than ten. CDR3 DNA: TGTGCCAGCAGTTACCAGGGACTAGCGGGAGGACGGGATGGCTACGAGCAGTACTTC. Translation: CASSYQGLAGGRDGYEQYF. This chain joins TRBV6-5 and TRBJ2-7; 15 bases agree with TRBD2. This CDR3 comprises 19 residues. Germline V CDR1 and CDR2: MNHEY, SVGAGI. The ends lost 2 bases at V and 3 bases at J; junction bases unmatched: 11.

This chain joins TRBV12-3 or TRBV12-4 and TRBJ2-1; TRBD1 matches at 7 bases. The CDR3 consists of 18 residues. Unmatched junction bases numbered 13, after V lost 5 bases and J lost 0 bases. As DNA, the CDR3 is TGTGCCAGCAGTCCCGGGACAGCACTTTCTTTCTCCTACAATGAGCAGTTCTTC. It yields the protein CASSPGTALSFSYNEQFF.

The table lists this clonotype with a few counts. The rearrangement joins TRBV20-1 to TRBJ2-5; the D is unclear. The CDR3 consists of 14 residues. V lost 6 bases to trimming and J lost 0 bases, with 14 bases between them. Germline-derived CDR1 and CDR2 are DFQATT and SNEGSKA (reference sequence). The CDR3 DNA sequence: TGCAGTGCCCCCAGTGGAGATTACCAAGAGACCCAGTACTTC. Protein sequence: CSAPSGDYQETQYF.

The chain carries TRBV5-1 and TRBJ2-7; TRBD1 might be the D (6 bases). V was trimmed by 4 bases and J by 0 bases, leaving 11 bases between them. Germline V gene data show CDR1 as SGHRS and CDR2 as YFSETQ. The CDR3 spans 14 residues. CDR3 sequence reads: CASSQRQDSYEQYF. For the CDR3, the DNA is TGCGCCAGCAGCCAAAGACAGGACTCCTACGAGCAGTACTTC.

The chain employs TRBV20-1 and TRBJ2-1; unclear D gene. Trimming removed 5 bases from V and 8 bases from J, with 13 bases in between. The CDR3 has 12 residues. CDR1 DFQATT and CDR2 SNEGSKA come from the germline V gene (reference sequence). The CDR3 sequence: CSAPDWTDEQFF. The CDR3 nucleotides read TGCAGTGCTCCCGACTGGACCGATGAGCAGTTCTTC.

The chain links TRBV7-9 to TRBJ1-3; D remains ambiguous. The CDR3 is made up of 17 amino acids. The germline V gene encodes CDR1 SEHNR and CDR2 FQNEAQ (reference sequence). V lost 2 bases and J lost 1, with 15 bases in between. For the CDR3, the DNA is TGTGCCAGCAGCTTAAATAATCCGGCGAGATCTGGAAACACCATATATTTT. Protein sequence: CASSLNNPARSGNTIYF.

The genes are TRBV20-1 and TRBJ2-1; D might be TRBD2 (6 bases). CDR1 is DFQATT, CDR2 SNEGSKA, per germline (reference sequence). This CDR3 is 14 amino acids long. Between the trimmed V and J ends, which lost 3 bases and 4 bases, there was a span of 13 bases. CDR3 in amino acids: CSASGGSGYNEQFF. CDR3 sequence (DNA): TGCAGTGCTAGCGGAGGGTCCGGGTACAATGAGCAGTTCTTC.

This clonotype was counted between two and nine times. The CDR3 sequence is CSVGRAGYTF. The CDR3 nucleotides are TGCAGCGTTGGCAGGGCTGGCTACACCTTC. The chain combines TRBV29-1 with TRBJ1-2; D is possibly TRBD1 (5 bases). The CDR3 extends over 10 amino acids. V was cut by 4 bases and J by 7 bases, with 7 bases left in between. Germline CDR1 and CDR2: SQVTM and ANQGSEA.

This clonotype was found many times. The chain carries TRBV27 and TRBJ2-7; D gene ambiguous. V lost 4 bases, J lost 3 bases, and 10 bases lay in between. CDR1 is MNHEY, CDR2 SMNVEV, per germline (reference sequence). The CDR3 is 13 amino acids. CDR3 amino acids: CASSYRLHYEQYF. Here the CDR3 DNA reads TGTGCCAGCAGTTACCGTCTTCACTACGAGCAGTACTTC.

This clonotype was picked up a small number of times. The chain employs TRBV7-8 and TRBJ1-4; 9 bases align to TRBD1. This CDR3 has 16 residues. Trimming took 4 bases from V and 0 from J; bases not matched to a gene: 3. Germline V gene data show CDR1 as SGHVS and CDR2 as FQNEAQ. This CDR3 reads CASSSGTGTTNEKLFF. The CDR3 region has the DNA TGTGCCAGCAGCTCGGGGACAGGGACAACTAATGAAAAACTGTTTTTT.

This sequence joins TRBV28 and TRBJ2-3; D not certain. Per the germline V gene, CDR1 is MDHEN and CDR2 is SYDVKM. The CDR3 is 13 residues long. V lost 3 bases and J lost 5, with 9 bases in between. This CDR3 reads CASSFTLIDTQYF. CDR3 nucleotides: TGTGCCAGCAGTTTTACCCTTATAGATACGCAGTATTTT.

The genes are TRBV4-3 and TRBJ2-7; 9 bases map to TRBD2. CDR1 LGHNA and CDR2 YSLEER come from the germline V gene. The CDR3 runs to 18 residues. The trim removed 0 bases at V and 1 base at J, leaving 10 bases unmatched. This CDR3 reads CASSQEIVTSGYSYEQYF. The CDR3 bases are TGCGCCAGCAGCCAAGAGATTGTAACTAGCGGGTATTCCTACGAGCAGTACTTC.

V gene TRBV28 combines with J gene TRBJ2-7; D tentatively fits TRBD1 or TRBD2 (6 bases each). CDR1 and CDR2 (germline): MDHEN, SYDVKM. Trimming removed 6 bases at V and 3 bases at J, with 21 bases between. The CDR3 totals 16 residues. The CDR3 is CASSPLGGQTSYEQYF. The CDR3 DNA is TGTGCCAGCAGCCCCCTAGGGGGTCAGACTAGCTACGAGCAGTACTTC.

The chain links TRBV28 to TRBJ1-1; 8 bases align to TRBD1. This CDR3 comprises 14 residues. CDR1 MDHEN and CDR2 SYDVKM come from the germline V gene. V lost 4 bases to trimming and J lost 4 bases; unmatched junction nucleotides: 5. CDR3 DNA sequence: TGTGCCAGCAGTTCAGGGGGCCTGGGCACTGAAGCTTTCTTT. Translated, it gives CASSSGGLGTEAFF.

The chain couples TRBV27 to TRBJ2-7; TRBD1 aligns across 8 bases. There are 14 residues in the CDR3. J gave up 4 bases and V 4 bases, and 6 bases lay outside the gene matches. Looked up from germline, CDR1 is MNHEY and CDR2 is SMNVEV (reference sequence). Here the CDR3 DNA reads TGTGCCAGCAGTTGGACAGGGTGGGATTACGAGCAGTACTTC. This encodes CASSWTGWDYEQYF.

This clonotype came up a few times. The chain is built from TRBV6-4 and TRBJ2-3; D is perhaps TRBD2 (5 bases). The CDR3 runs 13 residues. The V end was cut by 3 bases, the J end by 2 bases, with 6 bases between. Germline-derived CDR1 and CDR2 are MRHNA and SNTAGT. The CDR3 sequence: CASSEDFTDTQYF. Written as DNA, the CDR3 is TGTGCCAGCAGTGAGGACTTCACAGATACGCAGTATTTT.

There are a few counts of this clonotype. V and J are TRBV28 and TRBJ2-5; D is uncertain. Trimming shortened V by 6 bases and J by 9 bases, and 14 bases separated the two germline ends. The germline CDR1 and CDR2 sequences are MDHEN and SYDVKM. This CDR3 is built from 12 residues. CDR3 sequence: CASSRQVWSQYF. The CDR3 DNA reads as TGTGCCAGCAGCCGTCAAGTTTGGTCCCAGTACTTC.

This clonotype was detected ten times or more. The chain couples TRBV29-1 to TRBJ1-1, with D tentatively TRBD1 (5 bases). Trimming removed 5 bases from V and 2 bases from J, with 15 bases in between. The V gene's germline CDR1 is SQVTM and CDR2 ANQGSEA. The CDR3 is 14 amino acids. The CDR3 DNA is TGCAGCGTTACATACGGGGCAGGCAACACTGAAGCTTTCTTT. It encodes CSVTYGAGNTEAFF.

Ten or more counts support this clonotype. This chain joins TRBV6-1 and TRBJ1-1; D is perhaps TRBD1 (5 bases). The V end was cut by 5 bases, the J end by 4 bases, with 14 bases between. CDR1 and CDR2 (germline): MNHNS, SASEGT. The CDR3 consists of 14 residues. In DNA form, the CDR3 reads TGTGCCAGCAGTAATGCGGCAGGGATCACTGAAGCTTTCTTT. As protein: CASSNAAGITEAFF.

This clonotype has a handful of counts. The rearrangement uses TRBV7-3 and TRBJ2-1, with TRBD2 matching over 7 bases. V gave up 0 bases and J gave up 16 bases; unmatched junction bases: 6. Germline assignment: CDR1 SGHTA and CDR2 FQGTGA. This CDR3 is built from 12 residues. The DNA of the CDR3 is TGTGCCAGCAGCTTAACCCGGACTAGTACCTTCTTC. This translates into CASSLTRTSTFF. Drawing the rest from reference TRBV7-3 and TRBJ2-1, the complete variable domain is GAGVSQTPSNKVTEKGKYVELRCDPISGHTALYWYRQSLGQGPEFLIYFQGTGAADDSGLPNDRFFAVRPEGSVSTLKIQRTERGDSAVYLCASSLTRTSTFFGPGTRLTVL.

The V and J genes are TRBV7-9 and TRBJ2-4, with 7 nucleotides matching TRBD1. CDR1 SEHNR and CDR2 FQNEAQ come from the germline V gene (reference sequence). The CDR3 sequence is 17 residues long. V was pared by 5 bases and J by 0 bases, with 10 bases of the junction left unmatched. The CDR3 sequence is CASSPRDRSKAKNIQYF. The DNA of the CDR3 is TGTGCCAGCAGCCCCAGGGACAGATCTAAAGCCAAAAACATTCAGTACTTC.

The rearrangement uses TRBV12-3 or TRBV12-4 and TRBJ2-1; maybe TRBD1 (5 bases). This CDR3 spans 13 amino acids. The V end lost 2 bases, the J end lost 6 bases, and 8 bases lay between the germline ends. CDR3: CASSLFRANEQFF. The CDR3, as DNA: TGTGCCAGCAGTTTATTCAGGGCCAATGAGCAGTTCTTC.

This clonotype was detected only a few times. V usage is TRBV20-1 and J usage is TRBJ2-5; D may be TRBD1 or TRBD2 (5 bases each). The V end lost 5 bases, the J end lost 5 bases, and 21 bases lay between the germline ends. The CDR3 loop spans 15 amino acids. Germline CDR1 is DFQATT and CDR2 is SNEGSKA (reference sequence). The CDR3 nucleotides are TGCAGTGCTTCCCTCGACTATCCCTCAGGGGAGACCCAGTACTTC. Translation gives CSASLDYPSGETQYF.

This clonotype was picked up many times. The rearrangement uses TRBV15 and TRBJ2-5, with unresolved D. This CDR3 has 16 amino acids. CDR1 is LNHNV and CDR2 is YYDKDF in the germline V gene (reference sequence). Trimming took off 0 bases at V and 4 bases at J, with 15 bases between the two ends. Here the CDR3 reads CATSRDMYRTAETQYF. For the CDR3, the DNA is TGTGCCACCAGCAGAGATATGTACCGTACGGCAGAGACCCAGTACTTC.